These 29 T cell receptor beta chains originate from one sample sequenced in a study of molecular identifiers for immune sequencing clone quantification. TCRdb reanalysed the PCR reads using MiXCR and keeps one entry per CDR3 protein. Of around 320,000 distinct CDR3 sequences listed, 24% were seen once; the top ten hold around 0.76%. Sequenced material: naive CD8+ T cells from blood, with Jurkat cell RNA spiked in. Subset noted: FACS-sorted CD8+CD4-CCR7+CD45RA+ naive T cells. The receptors come from a human donor in good health. Some libraries in this study had Jurkat cell RNA spiked in.

A note on this clonotype: An end of the junction differs from the germline gene, which may be a read error. The chain recombines TRBV20-1 with TRBJ2-7, with D maybe TRBD2 (6 bases). The CDR3 spans 11 residues. The V gene's germline CDR1 is DFQATT and CDR2 SNEGSKA (reference sequence). CDR3 residues: CNARGGYEQYF. CDR3 nucleotide sequence: TGCAATGCTAGAGGAGGGTACGAGCAGTACTTC.

Details on this clonotype: This may come from a read error, since a much larger clone is one base off. The chain combines TRBV7-9 with TRBJ2-5; D possibly uses TRBD1 or TRBD2 (6 bases each). This CDR3 comprises 14 residues. Trimming removed 8 bases from V and 2 bases from J, with 15 bases in between. Germline loops: CDR1 SEHNR, CDR2 FQNEAQ (reference sequence). The CDR3 DNA sequence: TGTGCCAGCGGCTCCAAGGGGGGACAAGAGACCCAGTACTTC. Its translation is CASGSKGGQETQYF.

J is TRBJ2-7 and V is TRBV4-3; the D gene is possibly TRBD1 (5 bases). The CDR3 extends over 13 amino acids. Germline CDR1 is LGHNA and CDR2 is YSLEER. V was shortened by 0 bases and J by 2 bases, with 5 bases between the two germline ends. In DNA form, the CDR3 reads TGCGCCAGCAGCCAAGAGGACACCTACGAGCAGTACTTC. Protein product: CASSQEDTYEQYF.

This clonotype was counted a few times. The chain recombines TRBV7-9 with TRBJ1-6; possibly TRBD1 for D (6 bases). The CDR3 totals 16 residues. With 1 base removed from V and 5 bases from J, the gap between germline ends came to 12 bases. Germline V gene data show CDR1 as SEHNR and CDR2 as FQNEAQ (reference sequence). This chain's CDR3 is CASSLVARGNNSPLHF. In nucleotides, the CDR3 is TGTGCCAGCAGCTTAGTGGCCAGGGGCAATAATTCACCCCTCCACTTT.

This clonotype was observed a handful of times. The rearrangement links TRBV20-1 to TRBJ1-1, with TRBD1 matching 7 bases. The CDR3 extends over 14 amino acids. After removal of 4 bases from V and 4 bases from J, the junction contained 9 bases not matched to a gene. Germline loops: CDR1 DFQATT, CDR2 SNEGSKA (reference sequence). CDR3 residues: CSATRDRSGTEAFF. DNA of the CDR3: TGCAGTGCTACCAGGGACAGATCCGGCACTGAAGCTTTCTTT.

This clonotype has just one count. The genes are TRBV12-3 or TRBV12-4 and TRBJ2-3; D is uncertain. V was clipped by 5 bases and J by 8 bases, with 26 bases between them. The CDR3 sequence is 17 residues long. CDR3 residues: CASSPRGEDHSSATQYF. CDR3 in DNA: TGTGCCAGCAGTCCCCGTGGAGAGGACCATAGCTCAGCTACGCAGTATTTT.

This clonotype is a singleton in its sample. One end of the junction does not line up with germline, which may come from a read error. This chain links TRBV12-3 or TRBV12-4 with TRBJ1-2, with D possibly matching TRBD1 (5 bases). The CDR3 length is 12 residues. The CDR3 loop is CAGSFGGSGYTF. The CDR3 DNA sequence: TGTGCCGGCAGTTTCGGGGGTTCGGGCTACACCTTC.

The sample holds many counts of this clonotype. J is TRBJ2-1 and V is TRBV7-9; 8 positions agree with TRBD2. V dropped 2 bases and J dropped 8; count of bases not matched to a gene: 8. Germline V CDR1 and CDR2: SEHNR, FQNEAQ (reference sequence). This CDR3 has 15 amino acids. As DNA, the CDR3 is TGTGCCAGCAGCTTATATACAGCGGGAGAGGATGAGCAGTTCTTC. Translation: CASSLYTAGEDEQFF.

This clonotype was seen a few times. The chain links TRBV27 to TRBJ1-1, with a weak D call TRBD1 (5 bases). The V and J ends lost 1 base and 4 bases respectively, with 16 bases between them. CDR3 length: 16 residues. The germline V gene has CDR1 MNHEY and CDR2 SMNVEV (reference sequence). The CDR3 region is CASSLLGVEGTTEAFF. The CDR3 coding sequence is TGTGCCAGCAGTTTATTAGGGGTCGAGGGGACCACTGAAGCTTTCTTT.

The V call is TRBV3-2, the J call TRBJ2-7; no DNA check was done on the table's D call, TRBD1. TRBV3-2 is noted as a pseudogene. This CDR3 has 14 residues. The chain's CDR3 is CASRIVPGQGPQHF. CDR3 DNA sequence: TGTGCCAGCAGGATAGTCCCGGGACAGGGACCTCAGCACTTC.

This rearrangement joins TRBV2 to TRBJ2-3; no definite D call. The CDR3 covers 12 residues. Looked up from germline, CDR1 is SNHLY and CDR2 is FYNNEI. Trimming left V 3 bases short and J 3 bases short, with 4 bases between. This chain's CDR3 is CASSDMTDTQYF. In nucleotides, the CDR3 is TGTGCCAGCAGTGATATGACAGATACGCAGTATTTT.

A remark on this clonotype: This may be a read error, as it is one base from a much larger clone. CDR3 bases: TGTGCCAGCTCGAGCGGGGGGCGGGAGACCTACGAGCAGCACTTC. Its protein product is CASSSGGRETYEQHF. The chain combines TRBV5-6 with TRBJ2-7; TRBD2 agrees at 9 bases. The CDR3 sequence is 15 residues long. Germline V gene sequence: CDR1 SGHDT, CDR2 YYEEEE.

This clonotype was seen only a few times. V usage is TRBV27 and J usage is TRBJ1-6; D is perhaps TRBD1 (5 bases). Germline V gene sequence: CDR1 MNHEY, CDR2 SMNVEV (reference sequence). V was pared by 5 bases and J by 10 bases, with 9 bases between. CDR3 size: 12 residues. CDR3: CASSGGGSPLHF. CDR3 in DNA: TGTGCCAGCAGTGGGGGAGGGTCACCCCTCCACTTT.

On this clonotype itself: Sequence at one end of the junction differs from germline and may be a read error. The chain employs TRBV24-1 and TRBJ2-5, with 7 bases fitting TRBD1. The CDR3 contains 14 residues. Germline CDR1 KGHDR, CDR2 SFDVKD. The CDR3 reads CAASDPGTEETQYF. CDR3 nucleotides: TGTGCCGCCAGTGACCCTGGGACAGAAGAGACCCAGTACTTC.

Worth noting for this clonotype: With a much larger clone just one base away, this may be a read error. This chain uses TRBV29-1 with TRBJ2-1, with 7 bases matching TRBD1. This CDR3 comprises 12 residues. J was trimmed by 10 bases and V by 1 base; bases with no gene match: 4. The germline V gene encodes CDR1 SQVTM and CDR2 ANQGSEA. CDR3 in amino acids: CSVEGGTVEQFF. As DNA, the CDR3 is TGCAGCGTTGAAGGGGGGACAGTGGAGCAGTTCTTC.

This clonotype was observed many times. The chain is built from TRBV12-3 or TRBV12-4 and TRBJ2-1; 9 nucleotides agree with TRBD1. The CDR3 sequence is 13 residues long. V lost 7 bases to trimming and J lost 9 bases; unmatched junction nucleotides: 7. The CDR3 spells CASIGDREAEQFF. CDR3 nucleotides: TGTGCCAGCATCGGGGACAGGGAGGCTGAGCAGTTCTTC.

This clonotype was seen a handful of times. J is TRBJ1-1 and V is TRBV7-9; TRBD1 might be the D (6 bases). Germline V lookup: CDR1 SEHNR, CDR2 FQNEAQ (reference sequence). The V end was cut by 5 bases, the J end by 6 bases, with 13 bases between. CDR3 length: 13 amino acids. The CDR3 DNA reads as TGTGCCAGCAGCGAACAGGGTTCTGCTGAAGCTTTCTTT. Amino acid sequence: CASSEQGSAEAFF. Full variable domain (outside the CDR3, taken from reference TRBV7-9 and TRBJ1-1): DTGVSQNPRHKITKRGQNVTFRCDPISEHNRLYWYRQTLGQGPEFLTYFQNEAQLEKSRLLSDRFSAERPKGSFSTLEIQRTEQGDSAMYLCASSEQGSAEAFFGQGTRLTVV.

Many counts were recorded for this clonotype. The genes are TRBV29-1 and TRBJ2-3, with 7 bases fitting TRBD1. V lost 8 bases, J lost 1 base, and 9 bases stayed unmatched. From germline, CDR1 is SQVTM and CDR2 ANQGSEA. This CDR3 is 14 amino acids long. This chain's CDR3 is CSSSGTEGTDTQYF. The CDR3 DNA reads as TGCAGCTCATCCGGGACAGAGGGCACAGATACGCAGTATTTT.

In its sample, this clonotype was seen many times. J is TRBJ1-5 and V is TRBV4-1, with 8 nucleotides matching TRBD1. This CDR3 is 16 amino acids long. The germline CDR1 and CDR2 sequences are MGHRA and YSYEKL. V trimming: 4 bases; J trimming: 5 bases; junction bases outside the gene matches: 10. CDR3 sequence (DNA): TGCGCCAGCAGCCGATCAACAGGGGGAGGATATCAGCCCCAGCATTTT. It codes for CASSRSTGGGYQPQHF.

The chain recombines TRBV7-6 with TRBJ2-2, with TRBD2 as a possible D gene (5 bases). Germline V gene sequence: CDR1 SGHVS, CDR2 FNYEAQ. The V and J ends lost 5 bases and 1 base respectively, with 14 bases between them. The CDR3 is 16 residues long. CDR3 sequence reads: CASSGAPGKNTGELFF. CDR3 nucleotide sequence: TGTGCCAGCAGCGGCGCGCCCGGGAAGAACACCGGGGAGCTGTTTTTT.

The chain combines TRBV29-1 with TRBJ2-3; 8 bases fit TRBD2. There are 15 residues in the CDR3. Germline V lookup: CDR1 SQVTM, CDR2 ANQGSEA. With V trimmed by 4 bases and J by 2 bases, 8 bases remained unmatched. As DNA, the CDR3 is TGCAGCGTTGTGGGAACTAGCGGAGTCACAGATACGCAGTATTTT. It codes for CSVVGTSGVTDTQYF.

The CDR3 loop is CASSLKLRTDQETQYF. CDR3 coding DNA: TGTGCCAGCAGTTTAAAACTGCGGACAGACCAAGAGACCCAGTACTTC. The V and J genes are TRBV12-3 or TRBV12-4 and TRBJ2-5; tentatively, D is TRBD1 (6 bases). The CDR3 runs 16 residues. Deletions cut 2 bases from V and 0 bases from J, with 13 bases between.

This rearrangement joins TRBV12-3 or TRBV12-4 to TRBJ2-1; D gene uncertain. This CDR3 spans 13 amino acids. V lost 1 base, J lost 9 bases, and 10 bases lay in between. The CDR3 DNA reads as TGTGCCAGCAGTTTAGGGGAAAACAGTGAGCAGTTCTTC. As protein: CASSLGENSEQFF.

This clonotype came up a few times. CDR3 protein: CASSLYGGAENEQFF. The CDR3 DNA sequence: TGTGCCAGCAGTTTATACGGGGGGGCTGAGAATGAGCAGTTCTTC. The rearrangement uses TRBV12-3 or TRBV12-4 and TRBJ2-1; 8 nucleotides agree with TRBD2. The CDR3 totals 15 residues. V shed 2 bases, J shed 7 bases, and the junction held 7 bases outside the gene matches.

The V call is TRBV5-6, the J call TRBJ2-2; perhaps TRBD1 as D (6 bases). Germline values: CDR1 SGHDT, CDR2 YYEEEE. V was pared by 0 bases and J by 3 bases, with 12 bases between. The CDR3 totals 16 residues. Written as DNA, the CDR3 is TGTGCCAGCAGCTTGGGTTCTTCAGGGGACACCGGGGAGCTGTTTTTT. The encoded protein is CASSLGSSGDTGELFF. Based on the CDR3 plus reference TRBV5-6 and TRBJ2-2, the full variable domain is DAGVTQSPTHLIKTRGQQVTLRCSPKSGHDTVSWYQQALGQGPQFIFQYYEEEERQRGNFPDRFSGHQFPNYSSELNVNALLLGDSALYLCASSLGSSGDTGELFFGEGSRLTVL.

This clonotype was seen a single time. One end of the junction fails to match germline, which may point to a read error. The gene calls are TRBV3-1 and TRBJ2-5; TRBD1 agrees at 8 bases. This CDR3 comprises 15 residues. Germline V gene lookup returns CDR1 LGHDT and CDR2 YNNKEL (reference sequence). The CDR3 protein is CASSHWDRSQETQHF. Here the CDR3 DNA reads TGTGCCAGCAGCCATTGGGACAGGTCCCAAGAGACCCAGCACTTC.

The rearrangement joins TRBV5-1 to TRBJ2-7; D uncertain. The CDR3 is 14 amino acids. V shed 1 base and J shed 1 base, with 9 bases lying between them. From germline, CDR1 is SGHRS and CDR2 YFSETQ. This CDR3 is CASSLIQSSYEQYF. CDR3 coding DNA: TGCGCCAGCAGCTTGATCCAGAGTTCCTACGAGCAGTACTTC.

This rearrangement joins TRBV9 to TRBJ1-1; D unresolved. V lost 0 bases and J lost 1, with 25 bases in between. The germline gives CDR1 SGDLS, CDR2 YYNGEE. This CDR3 spans 20 amino acids. The CDR3 coding sequence is TGTGCCAGCAGCGTAGCTCGGACCGCCGGGCTACCCGGAGAGAACACTGAAGCTTTCTTT. Protein: CASSVARTAGLPGENTEAFF.

V and J are TRBV29-1 and TRBJ1-1; no definite D call. Germline assignment: CDR1 SQVTM and CDR2 ANQGSEA. V shed 0 bases and J shed 0 bases, with 11 bases lying between them. The CDR3 is 15 residues long. The CDR3 bases are TGCAGCGTTGAAGAAACGGGGAGTATGAACACTGAAGCTTTCTTT. Translated, it gives CSVEETGSMNTEAFF.